A selection of T cell receptor beta chains follows, all from one sample in a study of shared clonotypes between healthy human individuals. This table comes from immunoSEQ multiplex PCR, and its TCRdb copy is limited to in-frame clones, with some not included. The sample consists of some 1.5 million clones, around 98% of them appearing once. Material: naive CD4+ T cells sorted from blood. The receptors originated from a man aged 25 to 45 in good health. CDR3s include the opening cysteine and the closing phenylalanine or tryptophan. The D gene is left open where the match is weak. Clone size, where shown, is once, few, many, or a class for clones that have expanded.

DNA,CDR3,D,size,V,J
TGTGCCAGCAGCCCGGGTGGGGTCCTAGCCAAAAACATTCAGTACTTC,CASSPGGVLAKNIQYF,NA,NA,TRBV5-4,TRBJ2-4
TGTGCCAGCAGCTTAATGTCCGGAAACACCATATATTTT,CASSLMSGNTIYF,NA,NA,TRBV7-9,TRBJ1-3
TGTGCCAGCAGCTTAGAGGGGCATCCCCTCTACGAGCAGTACTTC,CASSLEGHPLYEQYF,NA,NA,TRBV7-2,TRBJ2-7
TGTGCCAGCTCCCCAGGGAGGGATCAGCCCCAGCATTTT,CASSPGRDQPQHF,NA,NA,TRBV18,TRBJ1-5
TGTGCCACCTCGGTGACAGATACGCAGTATTTT,CATSVTDTQYF,NA,NA,TRBV10-3,TRBJ2-3
TGTGCCTGGGCTCGTCTCTACGAGCAGTACTTC,CAWARLYEQYF,NA,NA,TRBV30,TRBJ2-7
TGCGCCAGCAGTGGGGGGGACAATGAGCAGTTCTTC,CASSGGDNEQFF,NA,NA,TRBV10-1,TRBJ2-1
TGTGCCACGATTCGGGCGGACACCGGGGAGCTGTTTTTT,CATIRADTGELFF,NA,NA,TRBV15,TRBJ2-2
TGTGCCAGCAGCTTAGATCGGGCAGGGGGAGGCCTATCAAATGAGCAGTTCTTC,CASSLDRAGGGLSNEQFF,NA,NA,TRBV11-2,TRBJ2-1
TGTGCCAGCTCAGATGTTCTTTCGAGTGGACTTAACAATGAGCAGTTCTTC,CASSDVLSSGLNNEQFF,NA,NA,TRBV18,TRBJ2-1
TGTGCCAGCAGCTCCTGGACTAGCGATGAGCAGTTCTTC,CASSSWTSDEQFF,TRBD2,NA,TRBV7-9,TRBJ2-1
TGTGCCACCGCACGTGGTGTTGTGACAGATACGCAGTATTTT,CATARGVVTDTQYF,NA,once,TRBV25-1,TRBJ2-3
TGTGCCAGCAGACCTTCACAGGGTGGGTACAATGAGCAGTTCTTC,CASRPSQGGYNEQFF,NA,once,TRBV28,TRBJ2-1
TGCAGCGTTCTCGGAGGCGATGAAAAACTGTTTTTT,CSVLGGDEKLFF,NA,NA,TRBV29-1,TRBJ1-4
TGTGCCAGCAGTCCAGGGAAAGCGGGCACTGAAGCTTTCTTT,CASSPGKAGTEAFF,NA,NA,TRBV6-6,TRBJ1-1
TGTGCCAGCTCTGGGACAGGGAATCAGCCCCAGCATTTT,CASSGTGNQPQHF,TRBD1,NA,TRBV18,TRBJ1-5
TGTGCCAGCGGACAGGGCTCCTACGAGCAGTACTTC,CASGQGSYEQYF,TRBD1,NA,TRBV6-1,TRBJ2-7
TGTGCCAGCAGCTTCCTTACTAGCGGGAGCTTCTCCTACAATGAGCAGTTCTTC,CASSFLTSGSFSYNEQFF,TRBD2,NA,TRBV7-9,TRBJ2-1
TGTGCCAGCTCCCCCACGACTAGCGGGGCAGGGGGTGAGCAGTTCTTC,CASSPTTSGAGGEQFF,TRBD2,NA,TRBV18,TRBJ2-1
TGCGCCAGCAGCTTAAAGGGGCAGGGTAGGGCTGAAGCTTTCTTT,CASSLKGQGRAEAFF,NA,NA,TRBV5-1,TRBJ1-1
TGCGCCAGCAGTGATTTTAGCGGAAGCACAGATACGCAGTATTTT,CASSDFSGSTDTQYF,NA,NA,TRBV10-1,TRBJ2-3
TGTGCCAGCTCCCTTATTGGGGGTGAGCAGTTCTTC,CASSLIGGEQFF,NA,NA,TRBV18,TRBJ2-1
TGTGCCAGCAGCCGGGTGGACAGTATAAGCGAGCAGTACTTC,CASSRVDSISEQYF,NA,NA,TRBV5-4,TRBJ2-7
TGTGCCAGCAGCTTACCCCACGAGGGGGCCGAGCAGTACTTC,CASSLPHEGAEQYF,TRBD1,once,TRBV7-7,TRBJ2-7
TGTGCCAGCAGTCACCGGGACAGAGGCAATGAGCAGTTCTTC,CASSHRDRGNEQFF,TRBD1,NA,TRBV28,TRBJ2-1
TGTGCCAGCTCTTTGGCACAGACATCCGGGACTAGCGGCTACAATGAGCAGTTCTTC,CASSLAQTSGTSGYNEQFF,TRBD2,NA,TRBV18,TRBJ2-1
TGTGCCAGCAGCCCCCTCCGGGTTTACGAGCAGTACTTC,CASSPLRVYEQYF,NA,NA,TRBV7-8,TRBJ2-7
TGCAGCGTTGACTGGGGACAGGGTTTGTTTTTT,CSVDWGQGLFF,TRBD1,NA,TRBV29-1,TRBJ1-5
TGTGCCAGCAAACAACCCGGTGGGAGCGGGAGGTCGATCCACGAGCAGTACTTC,CASKQPGGSGRSIHEQYF,TRBD2,NA,TRBV7-8,TRBJ2-7
TGTGCCAGCAGCTTTGGTATCTACGAGCAGTACTTC,CASSFGIYEQYF,NA,NA,TRBV5-5,TRBJ2-7
TGTGCCAGCAGCTTAAGGGGGGCAGGGGAAAAACTGTTTTTT,CASSLRGAGEKLFF,NA,NA,TRBV28,TRBJ1-4
TGTGCCAGCCACCGGGACAGGGTCGATGGCTACACCTTC,CASHRDRVDGYTF,TRBD1,once,TRBV28,TRBJ1-2
TGTGCCAGCAGGCTAACAGGAGGAGGCAATCAGCCCCAGCATTTT,CASRLTGGGNQPQHF,NA,NA,TRBV5-5,TRBJ1-5
TGTGCCAGCAGCCCAGGGGCCCAAAATGAAAAACTGTTTTTT,CASSPGAQNEKLFF,NA,NA,TRBV6-5,TRBJ1-4
TGTGCCAGCAGTCTACAGGTGGGAGGGTATGGCTACACCTTC,CASSLQVGGYGYTF,NA,NA,TRBV28,TRBJ1-2
TGTGCCAGTAGTATAGTCCTCACAGATACGCAGTATTTT,CASSIVLTDTQYF,NA,NA,TRBV19,TRBJ2-3
TGTGCCAGCAGCAAACTAGCGGGAGGAGGAGAGACCCAGTACTTC,CASSKLAGGGETQYF,TRBD2,once,TRBV7-9,TRBJ2-5
TGTGCCAGCAGCTTAGCCCCCATAAGGGCCACTGAAGCTTTCTTT,CASSLAPIRATEAFF,NA,NA,TRBV7-2,TRBJ1-1
TGTGCCAGCAGCGTAAATCTGATTAGCTCCTACGAGCAGTACTTC,CASSVNLISSYEQYF,NA,NA,TRBV9,TRBJ2-7
TGTGCCAGCACCCACCCCCTCGGGCGGGAGAGGACGGATACGCAGTATTTT,CASTHPLGRERTDTQYF,NA,NA,TRBV21-1,TRBJ2-3
TGCGCCAGCAGCGCAACGACAGATTGGGTAGGAGCTTTCTTT,CASSATTDWVGAFF,NA,NA,TRBV5-1,TRBJ1-1
TGTGCCAGCATACCCGTCAGGGGGCTTGGTGAGCAGTTCTTC,CASIPVRGLGEQFF,TRBD1,NA,TRBV6-5,TRBJ2-1
TGTGCCAGCAGTTTACGAGACAGGGGGCCCACTGAAGCTTTCTTT,CASSLRDRGPTEAFF,TRBD1,NA,TRBV28,TRBJ1-1
TGCGCCAGCAGCCACACCCCAGATGGAGGGTTCAATGAGCAGTTCTTC,CASSHTPDGGFNEQFF,NA,NA,TRBV4-1,TRBJ2-1
TGTGCCAGCAGCCCCACCCCCAGAAGTAGAGATACGCAGTATTTT,CASSPTPRSRDTQYF,NA,NA,TRBV7-9,TRBJ2-3
TGCAGCGTTGGTGGGACTAGCGGGAGCACAGATACGCAGTATTTT,CSVGGTSGSTDTQYF,TRBD2,NA,TRBV29-1,TRBJ2-3
TGTGCCAGCAGCCAAGTCCGAAACAATGAGCAGTTCTTC,CASSQVRNNEQFF,NA,NA,TRBV14,TRBJ2-1
TGTGCCAGCAGCCACGGACTAGCGGGAGAACTCTACGAGCAGTACTTC,CASSHGLAGELYEQYF,TRBD2,NA,TRBV11-2,TRBJ2-7
TGTGCCAGCAGCCGAGACAGGGGCTATGGCTACACCTTC,CASSRDRGYGYTF,TRBD1,once,TRBV7-3,TRBJ1-2
TGTGCCAGCAGCTCCCTTTCGGGGGAAAAACTGTTTTTT,CASSSLSGEKLFF,NA,NA,TRBV7-9,TRBJ1-4
TGCAGCGTTGTCGGCAGCTTCACAGATACGCAGTATTTT,CSVVGSFTDTQYF,NA,NA,TRBV29-1,TRBJ2-3